The text below deals with one T cell receptor (beta chain). Germline V lookup: CDR1 MDHEN, CDR2 SYDVKM. This CDR3 comprises 13 residues. Trimming pared 7 bases from V and 0 bases from J, leaving 9 bases between. Original handling: The authors estimated nucleated cell counts from reference gene primer amplification. Repertoires were generated with immunoSEQ multiplex PCR, while TCRdb's copy carries only in-frame clones and drops some. V, J and clone size derive from that table, while D and trimming were established from the DNA sequence. Of roughly 80,000 clones detected, more than 80% appear once; the ten largest clones hold around 14%. The sample originates from a study of blood T cell repertoires in COVID-19. Study-level information: Samples representing acute and convalescent COVID-19 were sourced from the United States, Italy and Spain. Sample material is recorded as cDNA or gDNA derived from T cells, B-cell-depleted T cells, or PBMCs.

The clonotype was recovered from a human donor in a cohort sampled during active COVID-19. This chain uses TRBV28 with TRBJ1-1; D gene unclear. Sequencing was done on a sample of peripheral blood. The CDR3, as DNA: TGTGCCAGCATTCCCGGTCTGAACACTGAAGCTTTCTTT. This sequence encodes CASIPGLNTEAFF.